What follows are 6 T cell receptor beta chains derived from one specimen sequenced in a study of blood T cells in healthy people across ages. Using a J-beta primer mix together with a sample-barcoded 5' primer, a second PCR was run for roughly 6 to 11 cycles. TCRdb re-analysed the 5' RACE reads in MiXCR, keeping a single row per CDR3 protein. Of 540,000 or so distinct CDR3 sequences in the sample, 24% are singletons; the top ten hold around 10%. The data were also submitted as part of a second study, on T cells of mothers and their children.

Sequencing input: blood. The receptors originated from a boy aged 5-17 years in good health.

The gene calls are TRBV5-1 and TRBJ1-1; D unclear. Between the trimmed V and J ends, which lost 4 bases and 1 base, there was a span of 8 bases. Looked up from germline, CDR1 is SGHRS and CDR2 is YFSETQ. CDR3 length: 13 residues. DNA for the CDR3: TGCGCCAGCAGCCCAAGCTGGAACACTGAAGCTTTCTTT. Residues: CASSPSWNTEAFF.

V gene TRBV4-1 combines with J gene TRBJ2-2; 11 nucleotides match TRBD1. This CDR3 has 15 residues. In germline, CDR1 is MGHRA, CDR2 YSYEKL. After removal of 6 bases from V and 4 bases from J, the junction contained 4 bases not matched to a gene. CDR3 coding DNA: TGCGCCAGCAGGTCGGGGACAGGGGGCACCGGGGAGCTGTTTTTT. This encodes CASRSGTGGTGELFF.

The chain has TRBV7-3 and TRBJ2-5; the match to TRBD2 covers 10 bases. The J call may be wrong; the DNA end is better matched by TRBJ2-1. The CDR3 totals 15 residues. Germline loops: CDR1 SGHTA, CDR2 FQGTGA. Written as DNA, the CDR3 is TGTGCCAGCAGCTTAGAACTAGCGGGACGCAATGAGCAGTTCTTC. Its protein product is CASSLELAGRNEQFF.

The gene calls are TRBV7-6 and TRBJ1-4; 9 bases agree with TRBD1. V lost 2 bases, J lost 8 bases, and 3 bases stayed unmatched. From germline, CDR1 is SGHVS and CDR2 FNYEAQ. The CDR3 runs to 14 residues. CDR3 bases: TGTGCCAGCAGCTTATGGGGACAGGGCGAAAAACTGTTTTTT. This sequence encodes CASSLWGQGEKLFF.

This chain joins TRBV5-1 and TRBJ2-1, with a possible D match to TRBD1 (6 bases). Per the germline V gene, CDR1 is SGHRS and CDR2 is YFSETQ. The CDR3 contains 16 residues. Deletions cut 4 bases from V and 0 bases from J, with 14 bases between. CDR3 bases: TGCGCCAGCAGCAAAGCCGGGACACCCTCCTACAATGAGCAGTTCTTC. Its protein product is CASSKAGTPSYNEQFF. The entire variable domain, with the rest obtained from reference TRBV5-1 and TRBJ2-1, is as follows: KAGVTQTPRYLIKTRGQQVTLSCSPISGHRSVSWYQQTPGQGLQFLFEYFSETQRNKGNFPGRFSGRQFSNSRSEMNVSTLELGDSALYLCASSKAGTPSYNEQFFGPGTRLTVL.

This clonotype occurred many times. The chain recombines TRBV6-2 or TRBV6-3 with TRBJ2-1; 7 bases are shared with TRBD2. The CDR3 contains 13 residues. The junction had 3 bases not matched to a gene; V was cut back by 6 bases and J by 4 bases. From germline, CDR1 is MNHEY and CDR2 SVGEGT. This CDR3 reads CASRHGGYNEQFF. The CDR3 DNA reads TGTGCCAGCAGACACGGGGGGTACAATGAGCAGTTCTTC.